This TCR beta chain emerged from a study of early T cells in non-severe SARS-CoV-2 infection. TCRdb ran MiXCR on the 5' RACE reads and lists one entry per CDR3 protein. The data show about 100,000 distinct CDR3 sequences, over 10% seen once. The CDR3 has 17 amino acids. CDR1 and CDR2 (germline): SGHVS, FQNEAQ. V was pared by 6 bases and J by 0 bases, with 5 bases of the junction left unmatched. The chain couples TRBV7-8 to TRBJ2-1; the match to TRBD2 covers 13 bases. The source material was whole blood. This clonotype was sampled from an adult who was a healthcare worker with PCR-confirmed SARS-CoV-2 infection or an uninfected control (not recorded which). This chain's CDR3 is CASRPRLAGGSYNEQFF. The CDR3 nucleotides are TGTGCCAGCAGACCCCGACTAGCGGGGGGCTCCTACAATGAGCAGTTCTTC.